This T cell receptor (beta chain) was sequenced in a study of technical replicates of blood from a few donors. The length of the CDR3 is 13 residues. V was clipped by 1 base and J by 6 bases, with 7 bases between them. CDR1 is SEHNR and CDR2 is FQNEAQ in the germline V gene (reference sequence). Sequencing was performed with immunoSEQ multiplex PCR; in TCRdb, only in-frame clones are kept and a portion is missing. The table includes about 93,000 clones, roughly 96% detected once. Sequenced input: T cells isolated from PBMCs. The receptor's source is a human donor in good health. The rearrangement links TRBV7-9 to TRBJ2-1, with TRBD1 as a possible D gene (5 bases). DNA for the CDR3: TGTGCCAGCAGCTTAGGACAGAGCAATGAGCAGTTCTTC. This codes for CASSLGQSNEQFF.